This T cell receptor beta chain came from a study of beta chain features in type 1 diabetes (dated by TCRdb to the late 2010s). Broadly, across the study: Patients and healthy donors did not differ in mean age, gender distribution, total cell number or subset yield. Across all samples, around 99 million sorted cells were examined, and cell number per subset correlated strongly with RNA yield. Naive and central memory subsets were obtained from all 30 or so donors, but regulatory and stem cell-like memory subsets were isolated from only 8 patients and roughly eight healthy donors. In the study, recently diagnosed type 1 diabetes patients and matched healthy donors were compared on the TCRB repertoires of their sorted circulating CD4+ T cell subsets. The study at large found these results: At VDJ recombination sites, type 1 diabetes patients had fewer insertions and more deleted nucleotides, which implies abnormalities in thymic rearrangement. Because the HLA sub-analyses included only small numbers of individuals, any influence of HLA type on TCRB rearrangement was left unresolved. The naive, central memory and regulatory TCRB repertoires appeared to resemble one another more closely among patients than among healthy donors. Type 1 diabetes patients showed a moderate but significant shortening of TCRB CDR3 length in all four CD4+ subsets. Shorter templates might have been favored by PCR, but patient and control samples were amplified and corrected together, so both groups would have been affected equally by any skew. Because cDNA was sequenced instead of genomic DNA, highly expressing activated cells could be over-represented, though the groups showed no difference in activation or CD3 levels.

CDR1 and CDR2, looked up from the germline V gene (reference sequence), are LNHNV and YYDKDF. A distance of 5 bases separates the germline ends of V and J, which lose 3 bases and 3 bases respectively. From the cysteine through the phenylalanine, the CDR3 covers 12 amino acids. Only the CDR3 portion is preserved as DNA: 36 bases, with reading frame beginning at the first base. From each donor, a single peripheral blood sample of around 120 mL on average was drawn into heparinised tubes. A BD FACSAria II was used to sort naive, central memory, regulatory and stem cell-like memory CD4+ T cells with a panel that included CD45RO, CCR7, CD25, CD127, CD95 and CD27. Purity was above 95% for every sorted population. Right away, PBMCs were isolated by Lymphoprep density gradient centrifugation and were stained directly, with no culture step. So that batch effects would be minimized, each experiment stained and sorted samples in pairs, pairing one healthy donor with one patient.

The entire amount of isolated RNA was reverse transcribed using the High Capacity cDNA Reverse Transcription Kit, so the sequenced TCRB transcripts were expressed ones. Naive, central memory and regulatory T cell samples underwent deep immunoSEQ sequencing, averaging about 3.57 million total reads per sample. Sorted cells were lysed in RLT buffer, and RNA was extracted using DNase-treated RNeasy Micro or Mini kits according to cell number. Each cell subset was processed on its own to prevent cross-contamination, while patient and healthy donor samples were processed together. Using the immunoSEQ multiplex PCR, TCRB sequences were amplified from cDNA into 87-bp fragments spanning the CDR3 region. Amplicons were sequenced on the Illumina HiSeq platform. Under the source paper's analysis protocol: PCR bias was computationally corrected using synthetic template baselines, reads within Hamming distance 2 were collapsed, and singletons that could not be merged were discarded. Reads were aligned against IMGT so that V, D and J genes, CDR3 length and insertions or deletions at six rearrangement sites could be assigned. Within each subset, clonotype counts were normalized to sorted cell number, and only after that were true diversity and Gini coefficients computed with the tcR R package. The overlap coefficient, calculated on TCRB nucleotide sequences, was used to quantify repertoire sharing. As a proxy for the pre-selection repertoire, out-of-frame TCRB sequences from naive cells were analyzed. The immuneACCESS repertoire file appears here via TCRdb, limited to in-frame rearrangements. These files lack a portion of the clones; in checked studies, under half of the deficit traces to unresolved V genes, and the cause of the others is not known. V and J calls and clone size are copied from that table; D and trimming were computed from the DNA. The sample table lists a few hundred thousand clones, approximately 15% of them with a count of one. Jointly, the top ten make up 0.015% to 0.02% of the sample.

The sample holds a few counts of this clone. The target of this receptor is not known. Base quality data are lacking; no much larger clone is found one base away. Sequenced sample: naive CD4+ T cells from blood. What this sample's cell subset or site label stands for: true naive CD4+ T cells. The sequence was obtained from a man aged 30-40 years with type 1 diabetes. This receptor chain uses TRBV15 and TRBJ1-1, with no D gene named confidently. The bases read TGTGCCACCAGCAGTCGGGACACTGAAGCTTTCTTT. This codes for CATSSRDTEAFF.